This T cell receptor (beta chain) was found in a study of T-cell memory formation after mild COVID-19. About this clonotype itself: Its antigen remains unidentified.

Whole-study results and caveats: A subset of responding clones appeared in pre-infection memory, suggesting cross-reactive memory joined.

Barcoded TCR alpha and TCR beta cDNA libraries with UMIs came from 5'RACE using constant-segment primers. MiXCR, run by TCRdb on the 5' RACE reads, gives a single entry per CDR3 protein. Among 200,000 to 250,000 distinct CDR3 sequences listed, over 15% were seen once. This TCR came from a man younger than 30 who had mild COVID-19 (a few samples of this study predate the infection). Cell type and time point are not known. Sequencing was done on a sample of PBMCs or a T cell subset sorted from them (not recorded which).

The CDR3, as DNA: TGCAGTGCTACTGACACTTTCGGGGGAAACACCATATATTTT. Its protein product is CSATDTFGGNTIYF. The chain links TRBV20-1 to TRBJ1-3; no reliable D call. V dropped 4 bases and J dropped 4 bases, with 14 bases sitting between them. Germline V lookup: CDR1 DFQATT, CDR2 SNEGSKA (reference sequence). The CDR3 runs to 14 residues.